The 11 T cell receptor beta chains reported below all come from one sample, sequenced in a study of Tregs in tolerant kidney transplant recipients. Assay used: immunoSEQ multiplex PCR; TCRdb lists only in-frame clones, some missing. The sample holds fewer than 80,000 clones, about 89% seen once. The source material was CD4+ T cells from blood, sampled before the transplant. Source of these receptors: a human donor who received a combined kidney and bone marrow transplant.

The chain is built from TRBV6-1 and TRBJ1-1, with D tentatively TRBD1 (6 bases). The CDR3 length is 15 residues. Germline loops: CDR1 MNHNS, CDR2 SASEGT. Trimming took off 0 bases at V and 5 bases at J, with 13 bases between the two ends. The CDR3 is CASSEAWRGRTEAFF. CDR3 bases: TGTGCCAGCAGTGAAGCATGGCGGGGGCGGACTGAAGCTTTCTTT.

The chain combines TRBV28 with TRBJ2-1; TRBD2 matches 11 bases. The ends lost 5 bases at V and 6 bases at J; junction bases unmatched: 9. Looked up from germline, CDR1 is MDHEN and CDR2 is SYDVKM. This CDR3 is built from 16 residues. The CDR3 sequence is CASSPQLAGVRNEQFF. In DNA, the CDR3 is TGTGCCAGCAGTCCCCAACTAGCGGGAGTCCGCAATGAGCAGTTCTTC. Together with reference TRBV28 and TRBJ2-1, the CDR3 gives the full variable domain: DVKVTQSSRYLVKRTGEKVFLECVQDMDHENMFWYRQDPGLGLRLIYFSYDVKMKEKGDIPEGYSVSREKKERFSLILESASTNQTSMYLCASSPQLAGVRNEQFFGPGTRLTVL.

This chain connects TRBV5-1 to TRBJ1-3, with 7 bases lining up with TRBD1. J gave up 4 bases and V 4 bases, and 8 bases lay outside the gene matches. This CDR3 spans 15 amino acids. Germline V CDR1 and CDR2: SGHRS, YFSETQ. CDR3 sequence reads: CASSPSLGQGNTIYF. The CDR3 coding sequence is TGCGCCAGCAGCCCGTCCTTGGGACAGGGAAACACCATATATTTT.

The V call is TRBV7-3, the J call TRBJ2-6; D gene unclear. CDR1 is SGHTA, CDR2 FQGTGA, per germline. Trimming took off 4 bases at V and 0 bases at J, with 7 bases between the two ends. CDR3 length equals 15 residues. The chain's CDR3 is CASSSQSSGANVLTF. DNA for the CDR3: TGTGCCAGCAGCTCCCAATCCTCTGGGGCCAACGTCCTGACTTTC.

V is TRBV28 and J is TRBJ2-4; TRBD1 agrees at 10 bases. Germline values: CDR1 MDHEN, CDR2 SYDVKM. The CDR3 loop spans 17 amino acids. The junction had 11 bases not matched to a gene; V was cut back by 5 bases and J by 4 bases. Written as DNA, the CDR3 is TGTGCCAGCAGTCTTCGAGATTGGGACAGGGGAAAAAACATTCAGTACTTC. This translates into CASSLRDWDRGKNIQYF.

The CDR3 DNA sequence: TGTGCCAGCAGTGAACTGAGCGAGCAGTACTTC. Translating gives CASSELSEQYF. The V gene is TRBV2, the J gene TRBJ2-7, with D uncertain. The CDR3 contains 11 residues. The germline V gene encodes CDR1 SNHLY and CDR2 FYNNEI. V was clipped by 2 bases and J by 6 bases, with 5 bases between them.

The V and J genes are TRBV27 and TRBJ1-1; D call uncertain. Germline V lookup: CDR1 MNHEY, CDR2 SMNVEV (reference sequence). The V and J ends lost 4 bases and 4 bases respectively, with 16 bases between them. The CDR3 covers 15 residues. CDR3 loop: CASSSLPFGGTEAFF. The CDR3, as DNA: TGTGCCAGCAGTTCCTTGCCCTTCGGAGGCACTGAAGCTTTCTTT.

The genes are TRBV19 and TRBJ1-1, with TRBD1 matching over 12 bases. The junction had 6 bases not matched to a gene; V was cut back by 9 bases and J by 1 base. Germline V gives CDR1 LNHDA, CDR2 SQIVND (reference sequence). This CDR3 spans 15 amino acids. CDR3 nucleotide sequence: TGTGCCAGCCGGGACAGGGGGCGTCAGAACACTGAAGCTTTCTTT. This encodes CASRDRGRQNTEAFF.

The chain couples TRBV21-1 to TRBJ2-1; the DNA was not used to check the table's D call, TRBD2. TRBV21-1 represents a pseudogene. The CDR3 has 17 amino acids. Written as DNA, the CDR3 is TGTGCCAGCAGCAAAGGGGGAGCACTCAGAGCCTACAATGAGCAGTTCTTC. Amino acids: CASSKGGALRAYNEQFF.

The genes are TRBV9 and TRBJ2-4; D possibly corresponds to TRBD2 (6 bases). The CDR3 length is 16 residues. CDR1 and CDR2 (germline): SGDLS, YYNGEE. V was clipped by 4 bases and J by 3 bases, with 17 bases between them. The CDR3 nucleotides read TGTGCCAGCAGCCCTATAGCGGACTGGGGCAAAAACATTCAGTACTTC. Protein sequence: CASSPIADWGKNIQYF.

DNA of the CDR3: TGTGCCAGCAGTGGTGGAGGGGGCGCAAATGAAGCTTTCTTT. It codes for CASSGGGGANEAFF. This chain connects TRBV2 to TRBJ1-1; 7 nucleotides line up with TRBD1. Germline V gene lookup returns CDR1 SNHLY and CDR2 FYNNEI. V lost 4 bases, J lost 7 bases, and 9 bases stayed unmatched. The CDR3 length is 14 residues.